The source of this T cell receptor beta chain is a study of T cells in Graves' hyperthyroidism and ophthalmopathy. The source material, RNA transcripts, was used to amplify TCR beta CDR3 regions. First-round RT-PCR of the TCR CDR3 relied on the HTBI primer set. Each CDR3 protein is one row after TCRdb ran MiXCR on the multiplex PCR reads. The data hold approximately 260,000 distinct CDR3 sequences, with 13% to 15% observed a single time. Between the trimmed V and J ends, which lost 4 bases and 0 bases, there was a span of 8 bases. CDR3 length equals 14 residues. In germline, CDR1 is SGHVS, CDR2 FQNEAQ. This clonotype was seen at least ten times.

The clonotype comes from a woman aged 45-59 years with Graves' hyperthyroidism that later progressed to Graves' ophthalmopathy. Material: blood. The chain is built from TRBV7-8 and TRBJ2-3; the D call may be TRBD1 or TRBD2 (6 bases each). The CDR3 here is CASSWGASTDTQYF. CDR3 sequence (DNA): TGTGCCAGCAGCTGGGGGGCTAGCACAGATACGCAGTATTTT.